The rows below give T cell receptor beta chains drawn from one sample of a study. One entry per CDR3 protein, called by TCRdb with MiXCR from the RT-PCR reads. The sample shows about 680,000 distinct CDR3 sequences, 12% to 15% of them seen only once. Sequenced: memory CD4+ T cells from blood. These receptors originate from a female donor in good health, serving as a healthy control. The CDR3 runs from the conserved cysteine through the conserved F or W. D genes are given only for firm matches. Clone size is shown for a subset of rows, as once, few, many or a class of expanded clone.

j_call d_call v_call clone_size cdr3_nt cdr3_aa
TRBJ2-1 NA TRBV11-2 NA TGTGCCAGCAGCTTAGCTCAGGGACAAAAGCAGTTCTTC CASSLAQGQKQFF
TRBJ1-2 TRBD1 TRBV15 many TGTGCCACCAGCAGAGACCCGACAGGGATTAACTATGGCTACACCTTC CATSRDPTGINYGYTF
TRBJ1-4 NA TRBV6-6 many TGTGCCAGCAGTTCGGGACAAGTTAAGGAACTGTTTTTT CASSSGQVKELFF
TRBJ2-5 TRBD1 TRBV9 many TGTGCCAGCAACGGACAGGGCGGAGAGACCCAGTACTTC CASNGQGGETQYF
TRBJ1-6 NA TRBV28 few TGTGCCAGCAGTTCTACCTCGTCCTATAATTCACCCCTCCACTTT CASSSTSSYNSPLHF
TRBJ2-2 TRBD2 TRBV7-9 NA TGTGCCAGCAGCGCCGGACTAGAACGCGGGGAGCTGTTTTTT CASSAGLERGELFF
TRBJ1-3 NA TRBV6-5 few TGTGCCAGCAGTTCTGCCAGAGACTTTGGAAACACCATATATTTT CASSSARDFGNTIYF
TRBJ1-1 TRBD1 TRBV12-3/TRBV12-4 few TGTGCCAGCAGGAGGACAGGCGTAGAAGCTTTCTTT CASRRTGVEAFF
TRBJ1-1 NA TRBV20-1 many TGCAGTGCTAGGCTGGACAGCAGGACTGAAGCTTTCTTT CSARLDSRTEAFF
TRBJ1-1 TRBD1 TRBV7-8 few TGTGCCAGCAGCAACAGGGGGGGGTTCGCTGAAGCTTTCTTT CASSNRGGFAEAFF
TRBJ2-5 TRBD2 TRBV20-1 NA TGCAGTGGACTAGCGGGGTACCAAGAGACCCAGTACTTC CSGLAGYQETQYF
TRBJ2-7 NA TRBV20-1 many TGCAGTGCTTTTTACGGGATTACCTACGAGCAGTACTTC CSAFYGITYEQYF
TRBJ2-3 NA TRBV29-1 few TGCAGCCCACTGGTAAGGCGGACCCGCACAGATACGCAGTATTTT CSPLVRRTRTDTQYF
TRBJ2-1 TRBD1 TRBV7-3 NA TGTGCCAGCAGCCCGAAGGGACAGATCTACAATGAGCAGTTCTTC CASSPKGQIYNEQFF
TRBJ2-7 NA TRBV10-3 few TGTGCCATCAGTGTACAGGGACCCTACGAGCAGTACTTC CAISVQGPYEQYF
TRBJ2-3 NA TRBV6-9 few TGTGCCAGCAGTTATTCGAGGCAGCGCACAGATACGCAGTATTTT CASSYSRQRTDTQYF
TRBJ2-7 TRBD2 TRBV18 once TGTGCCAGCTCACCCCTGACTAGCGGGAGCTCCGAGCAGTACTTC CASSPLTSGSSEQYF
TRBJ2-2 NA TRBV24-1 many TGTGCCACCAGTAGCCGACCACGGGGGGAGCTGTTTTTT CATSSRPRGELFF
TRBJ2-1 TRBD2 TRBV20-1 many TGCAGTGCTAGAAGGGGAACCAGCGGGAGTCGGTACAATGAGCAGTTCTTC CSARRGTSGSRYNEQFF
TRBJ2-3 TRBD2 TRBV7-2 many TGTGCCAGCAGCTTTGCGGGAGGGAACACAGATACGCAGTATTTT CASSFAGGNTDTQYF
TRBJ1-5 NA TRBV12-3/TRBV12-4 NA TGTGCCAGCAGCCAGGACTATAGCAATCAGCCCCAGCATTTT CASSQDYSNQPQHF
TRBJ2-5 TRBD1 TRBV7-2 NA TGTGCCAGCAGCCCTCAGGGACAGGGAGAGACCCAGTACTTC CASSPQGQGETQYF
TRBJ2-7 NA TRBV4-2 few TGTGCCAGCAGCCAACCGAGACGGGGGTTCCAGGAGCAGTACTTC CASSQPRRGFQEQYF
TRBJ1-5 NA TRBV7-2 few TGTGCCAGCAGCTTAAACAGGGTTAGCAATCAGCCCCAGCATTTT CASSLNRVSNQPQHF
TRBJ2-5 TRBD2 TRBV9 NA TGTGCCAGCAGCGTTGACGGGGGGGAGACCCAGTACTTC CASSVDGGETQYF
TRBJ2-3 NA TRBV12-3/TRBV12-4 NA TGTGCCAGCAGTTTGGACGGGCTTAACACAGATACGCAGTATTTT CASSLDGLNTDTQYF
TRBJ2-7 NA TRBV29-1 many TGCAGCGCCCCCGACGACAAGGGGGAGCAGTACTTC CSAPDDKGEQYF
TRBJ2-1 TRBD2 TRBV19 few TGTGCCGCAACTAGCGGGAGCGGCAATGAGCAGTTCTTC CAATSGSGNEQFF
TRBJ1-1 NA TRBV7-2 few TGTGCCAGCAGCATTGGGCCTTACCCGACTGAAGCTTTCTTT CASSIGPYPTEAFF
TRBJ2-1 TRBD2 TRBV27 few TGTGCCAGCAGTTTATCCAGGACTAGCGGGAGGTGGGAGCAGTTCTTC CASSLSRTSGRWEQFF